The rows below give T cell receptor beta chains drawn from one sample of a study of immune cell composition in non-small cell lung cancer. Data came from immunoSEQ multiplex PCR; TCRdb stores just in-frame clones and leaves some out. The sample yields under 3,000 clones, roughly 80% seen once. Sample: lung tumor tissue. All receptors derive from a human donor with non-small cell lung cancer. The CDR3 runs from the conserved cysteine through the conserved F or W. A D gene is named only where the DNA matches it firmly. Expanded clones get a size class; other rows say once, few or many, or leave the size out.

abundance	v_gene	j_gene	len	d_gene	CDR3nt	CDR3aa
-	TRBV28	TRBJ1-2	14	-	TGTGCCAGCAGGTCCGGGGGGGGCGCTTATGGCTACACCTTC	CASRSGGGAYGYTF
-	TRBV18	TRBJ2-1	16	TRBD1	TGTGCCAGCTCATCGGACAGGGGGCGCACAGACAATGAGCAGTTCTTC	CASSSDRGRTDNEQFF
-	TRBV5-1	TRBJ1-6	16	TRBD1	TGCGCCAGCAGCTTAAGACAGGGGGATCGTAATTCACCCCTCCACTTT	CASSLRQGDRNSPLHF
once	TRBV29-1	TRBJ1-5	13	-	TGCAGCGTTGGGCAGGGCGTCAATCAGCCCCAGCATTTT	CSVGQGVNQPQHF
-	TRBV15	TRBJ2-7	14	-	TGTGCCACCAGCGGGATTGACAGACCCTACGAGCAGTACTTC	CATSGIDRPYEQYF
-	TRBV19	TRBJ1-5	17	TRBD1	TGTGCCAGTAGGACCCGACAGGGTAGCAAATGGTATCAGCCCCAGCATTTT	CASRTRQGSKWYQPQHF
-	TRBV30	TRBJ2-1	14	-	TGTGCCTGGAGAGGCGGGAAATTCTACAATGAGCAGTTCTTC	CAWRGGKFYNEQFF
-	TRBV5-1	TRBJ1-5	15	TRBD1	TGCGCCAGCAGCACGACAGGGGCCTACAATCAGCCCCAGCATTTT	CASSTTGAYNQPQHF
large	TRBV2	TRBJ1-1	13	-	TGTGCCAGCAGTGCGGGGTCGAACACTGAAGCTTTCTTT	CASSAGSNTEAFF
-	TRBV7-9	TRBJ2-3	15	TRBD1	TGTGCCAGCAGGTCCGGGACAGGCTACACAGATACGCAGTATTTT	CASRSGTGYTDTQYF
-	TRBV6-5	TRBJ2-2	15	-	TGTGCCAGCAGTTTTGGTCAGTCGGGCACCGGGGAGCTGTTTTTT	CASSFGQSGTGELFF
once	TRBV15	TRBJ1-3	15	-	TGTGCCACCAGCAGAGAAGGCAGGGCTGGAAACACCATATATTTT	CATSREGRAGNTIYF
-	TRBV28	TRBJ1-5	16	-	TGTGCCAGCAGTCTGGGGGGGGGACATAGCAATCAGCCCCAGCATTTT	CASSLGGGHSNQPQHF
-	TRBV30	TRBJ2-2	13	TRBD2	TGTGCCTGGAAGGGTAGCGGGGCCGGGGAGCTGTTTTTT	CAWKGSGAGELFF
-	TRBV7-6	TRBJ2-1	13	-	TGTGCCAGCAGCCCGGACTATCTCAATGAGCAGTTCTTC	CASSPDYLNEQFF
-	TRBV6-5	TRBJ1-1	12	TRBD1	TGTGCCAGCAGTAAGGGGACAGGAGAAGCTTTCTTT	CASSKGTGEAFF
-	TRBV29-1	TRBJ2-3	12	TRBD2	TGCAGCGTGGGACTAGCGGGGGATACGCAGTATTTT	CSVGLAGDTQYF